This T cell receptor beta chain was recovered during a study of blood T cell repertoires in COVID-19. About the research overall: Collection of acute and convalescent COVID-19 samples took place in the United States, Italy and Spain.

Seattle participants joined during active infection and were tracked over time. In the original processing: Reference gene primer amplification yielded estimated nucleated cell counts. Measured with immunoSEQ multiplex PCR; TCRdb has only the in-frame clones, and not every one. V and J calls and clone size are as listed in that table; D and trimming were resolved from the DNA. The sample yields 200,000 to 250,000 clones, about 83% seen once. V shed 0 bases and J 5 bases; nucleotides not matched to a gene: 6. The CDR3 is 15 residues long. Germline V gene sequence: CDR1 MNHEY, CDR2 SVGEGT. The sample consisted of peripheral blood. This sequence joins TRBV6-2 or TRBV6-3 and TRBJ2-5; 7 bases align to TRBD1. The sequence came from a woman of 80 years or more with COVID-19, enrolled during active disease. CDR3 protein: CASSYSTGTGETQYF. The CDR3 coding sequence is TGTGCCAGCAGTTACTCGACAGGGACGGGGGAGACCCAGTACTTC.